These 24 T cell receptor beta chains were sequenced from one sample in a study of T and B cells in COVID-19 patients. From blood, about 240-550 ng of genomic DNA served as TRB template. TRB rearrangements were amplified by multiplex PCR with BIOMED2 TRB-A/B primers. TCRdb fed the multiplex PCR reads into MiXCR, producing one record per CDR3 protein. Of about 8,400 distinct CDR3 sequences listed, roughly 23% are singletons. Material: blood. Every receptor here comes from a human donor who had recovered from COVID-19.

This rearrangement joins TRBV7-2 to TRBJ2-2, with D perhaps TRBD1 (5 bases). CDR3 length equals 14 residues. From germline, CDR1 is SGHTA and CDR2 FQGNSA. V lost 6 bases, J lost 5 bases, and 13 bases lay in between. The CDR3 DNA reads TGTGCCAGCAGGTACAGGCAGGGTACCGGGGAGCTGTTTTTT. Residues: CASRYRQGTGELFF.

This clonotype showed up many times. The chain uses TRBV10-3 and TRBJ2-1, with 7 bases matching TRBD1. After removal of 0 bases from V and 2 bases from J, the junction contained 1 base not matched to a gene. Germline CDR1 and CDR2: ENHRY and SYGVKD. The length of the CDR3 is 15 residues. As DNA, the CDR3 is TGTGCCATCAGTGAGTCAGGACAGGCCTACAATGAGCAGTTCTTC. It yields the protein CAISESGQAYNEQFF.

The J gene is TRBJ1-6, the V gene TRBV7-3, with TRBD1 as a possible D gene (6 bases). This CDR3 is 12 amino acids long. V lost 4 bases, J lost 10 bases, and 8 bases lay in between. CDR1 and CDR2 from the germline V gene are SGHTA and FQGTGA. The CDR3 protein is CASSSGQSPLHF. CDR3 bases: TGTGCCAGCAGCTCCGGACAGTCACCCCTCCACTTT.

In its sample, this clonotype ranks as medium-sized (0.01 to 0.1%). The chain links TRBV29-1 to TRBJ1-2; 9 bases match TRBD1. The V segment lost 3 bases and the J segment 7 bases; nucleotides outside the gene matches: 6. Germline V gene data show CDR1 as SQVTM and CDR2 as ANQGSEA. The CDR3 has 13 amino acids. The CDR3 nucleotides are TGCAGCGTTGAGGGACAGGGACGGGGTGGCTACACCTTC. Protein: CSVEGQGRGGYTF.

The genes are TRBV12-3 or TRBV12-4 and TRBJ2-3; no clear D gene. Trimming cost V 10 bases and J 6 bases, with 17 bases left between them. This CDR3 spans 13 amino acids. CDR3: CATAYAAPDTQYF. CDR3 nucleotides: TGTGCCACCGCCTACGCCGCTCCCGATACGCAGTATTTT.

The chain employs TRBV5-1 and TRBJ2-3; TRBD1 matches at 10 bases. CDR3 length: 16 amino acids. J was trimmed by 2 bases and V by 7 bases; bases with no gene match: 10. Germline loops: CDR1 SGHRS, CDR2 YFSETQ. The CDR3 DNA is TGCGCCAGCGCGACCGCGGGACAGGGGTTCACAGATACGCAGTATTTT. Protein product: CASATAGQGFTDTQYF.

This clonotype is medium-sized by share. This chain joins TRBV19 and TRBJ1-6; no clear D gene. The CDR3 is made up of 15 amino acids. Germline assignment: CDR1 LNHDA and CDR2 SQIVND (reference sequence). V lost 6 bases, J lost 1 base, and 10 bases lay in between. The CDR3 bases are TGTGCCAGTAGGGCGACCGCATCCTATAATTCACCCCTCCACTTT. Protein: CASRATASYNSPLHF.

By frequency in the sample, this clonotype is medium-sized (0.01 to 0.1%). The genes are TRBV19 and TRBJ2-7, with D possibly TRBD1 on 6 matching bases. The CDR3 covers 14 residues. Deletions cut 2 bases from V and 6 bases from J, with 14 bases between. Germline CDR1 and CDR2: LNHDA and SQIVND (reference sequence). The CDR3 DNA reads as TGTGCCAGTAGTATAATGGGGGCGCAGGGCGAGCAGTACTTC. Its translation is CASSIMGAQGEQYF.

This clonotype ranks as medium-sized. V is TRBV6-5 and J is TRBJ2-1, with TRBD2 matching 12 bases. The germline gives CDR1 MNHEY, CDR2 SVGAGI. The ends lost 8 bases at V and 7 bases at J; junction bases unmatched: 3. CDR3 length: 13 residues. As DNA, the CDR3 is TGTGCCAGCGGTCTAGCGGGAGGGAATGAGCAGTTCTTC. Residues: CASGLAGGNEQFF.

Ten or more counts support this clonotype. For the CDR3, the DNA is TGTGCCACCAGCAGAGTGTCAGGGGCGCGAGGCTACACCTTC. The encoded protein is CATSRVSGARGYTF. This chain connects TRBV15 to TRBJ1-2, with D maybe TRBD1 (6 bases). The CDR3 sequence is 14 residues long. Germline CDR1 is LNHNV and CDR2 is YYDKDF (reference sequence). V was pared by 1 base and J by 8 bases, with 14 bases between. Looking up the rest from reference TRBV15 and TRBJ1-2 gives the full variable domain: DAMVIQNPRYQVTQFGKPVTLSCSQTLNHNVMYWYQQKSSQAPKLLFHYYDKDFNNEADTPDNFQSRRPNTSFCFLDIRSPGLGDTAMYLCATSRVSGARGYTFGSGTRLTVV.

This clonotype came up a few times. The chain employs TRBV18 and TRBJ2-5; D gene uncertain. Looked up from germline, CDR1 is KGHSH and CDR2 is LQKENI. The length of the CDR3 is 12 residues. V gave up 2 bases and J gave up 4 bases, with 5 bases separating them. CDR3 amino acids: CASSPGLETQYF. The CDR3 region has the DNA TGTGCCAGCTCACCAGGCCTAGAGACCCAGTACTTC.

The chain joins TRBV19 to TRBJ2-6; perhaps TRBD1 as D (5 bases). V dropped 6 bases and J dropped 4 bases, with 13 bases sitting between them. The CDR3 sequence is 15 residues long. Germline V CDR1 and CDR2: LNHDA, SQIVND (reference sequence). CDR3 sequence (DNA): TGTGCCAGTAGAAAAGGGGTGACGGGGGCCAACGTCCTGACTTTC. Translated: CASRKGVTGANVLTF.

By sample fraction, this clonotype is medium-sized. This chain connects TRBV19 to TRBJ2-7; the D gene is possibly TRBD1 (6 bases). The CDR3 is 17 residues long. Germline V CDR1 and CDR2: LNHDA, SQIVND (reference sequence). Trimming took off 3 bases at V and 0 bases at J, with 18 bases between the two ends. The chain's CDR3 is CASSMGAWAGHSYEQYF. The CDR3 region has the DNA TGTGCCAGTAGTATGGGGGCCTGGGCAGGCCACTCCTACGAGCAGTACTTC. The full variable domain, its missing parts supplied by reference TRBV19 and TRBJ2-7, is DGGITQSPKYLFRKEGQNVTLSCEQNLNHDAMYWYRQDPGQGLRLIYYSQIVNDFQKGDIAEGYSVSREKKESFPLTVTSAQKNPTAFYLCASSMGAWAGHSYEQYFGPGTRLTVT.

This clonotype was observed a handful of times. This chain connects TRBV7-3 to TRBJ2-1, with D possibly being TRBD2 (6 bases). Deletions cut 3 bases from V and 12 bases from J, with 12 bases between. The CDR3 loop spans 12 amino acids. Germline assignment: CDR1 SGHTA and CDR2 FQGTGA. CDR3 loop: CASSFPGTRQFF. As DNA, the CDR3 is TGTGCCAGCAGCTTCCCCGGGACTCGGCAGTTCTTC.

This clonotype is large by share. The rearrangement uses TRBV19 and TRBJ2-1, with D possibly matching TRBD1 (5 bases). CDR1 and CDR2 (germline): LNHDA, SQIVND (reference sequence). The ends were cut back, 5 bases at V and 4 bases at J, with 9 bases in the middle. This CDR3 is built from 13 residues. The CDR3 bases are TGTGCCAGTAGTCACAGACAGTACAATGAGCAGTTCTTC. As protein: CASSHRQYNEQFF.

The chain recombines TRBV20-1 with TRBJ1-1; no clear D gene. Germline CDR1 and CDR2: DFQATT and SNEGSKA (reference sequence). The V end lost 4 bases, the J end lost 11 bases, and 11 bases lay between the germline ends. The length of the CDR3 is 10 residues. This CDR3 reads CSAKRPGAFF. The CDR3 nucleotides read TGCAGTGCTAAAAGGCCCGGGGCTTTCTTT.

The J gene is TRBJ1-2, the V gene TRBV28; no firm D call. Germline CDR1 reads MDHEN; CDR2 reads SYDVKM. Trimming cost V 3 bases and J 4 bases, with 9 bases left between them. The CDR3 is made up of 13 amino acids. CDR3 coding DNA: TGTGCCAGCAGTTTCCGGGTACCCTATGGCTACACCTTC. This translates into CASSFRVPYGYTF.

This chain links TRBV18 with TRBJ2-7; 16 nucleotides agree with TRBD2. Looked up from germline, CDR1 is KGHSH and CDR2 is LQKENI. J gave up 2 bases and V 4 bases, and 8 bases lay outside the gene matches. The CDR3 has 18 residues. In DNA form, the CDR3 reads TGTGCCAGCTCACTACGGCTGGGACTAGCGGGAGGGACCTACGAGCAGTACTTC. Residues: CASSLRLGLAGGTYEQYF.

This clonotype is medium-sized. The rearrangement links TRBV6-5 to TRBJ2-3, with a weak D call TRBD2 (6 bases). Germline V CDR1 and CDR2: MNHEY, SVGAGI. This CDR3 is 14 amino acids long. V gave up 0 bases and J gave up 2 bases, with 6 bases separating them. The CDR3 coding sequence is TGTGCCAGCAGTTACTCGGACTACACAGATACGCAGTATTTT. It encodes CASSYSDYTDTQYF.

The chain joins TRBV7-3 to TRBJ1-1; possible D gene TRBD1, 5 bases. The CDR3 length is 15 residues. Germline V gene data show CDR1 as SGHTA and CDR2 as FQGTGA. Deletions cut 1 base from V and 3 bases from J, with 12 bases between. CDR3 sequence (DNA): TGTGCCAGCAGCTTAAGGGCAGGGACGTACACTGAAGCTTTCTTT. Its protein product is CASSLRAGTYTEAFF.

In this sample, this clonotype is medium-sized. The rearrangement links TRBV19 to TRBJ2-3; 15 bases are shared with TRBD2. Per the germline V gene, CDR1 is LNHDA and CDR2 is SQIVND (reference sequence). The V segment lost 4 bases and the J segment 8 bases; nucleotides outside the gene matches: 7. CDR3 length: 16 amino acids. The CDR3 DNA follows: TGTGCCAGTAGTACCTGGACTAGCGGGAGGGCCGGTACGCAGTATTTT. Protein: CASSTWTSGRAGTQYF.

Many counts were recorded for this clonotype. The chain is built from TRBV27 and TRBJ2-7, with TRBD2 matching over 8 bases. The CDR3 loop spans 13 amino acids. Per the germline V gene, CDR1 is MNHEY and CDR2 is SMNVEV (reference sequence). With V trimmed by 2 bases and J by 3 bases, 0 bases remained unmatched. In nucleotides, the CDR3 is TGTGCCAGCAGTTTAACTAGCGGCTACGAGCAGTACTTC. This encodes CASSLTSGYEQYF.

In this sample, this clonotype is medium-sized (0.01 to 0.1%). The chain is built from TRBV12-3 or TRBV12-4 and TRBJ1-6; D is ambiguous. The CDR3 spans 12 residues. V was pared by 6 bases and J by 9 bases, with 9 bases between. CDR3 DNA: TGTGCCAGCAGCCCCGGCGGTTCACCCCTCCACTTT. Translated: CASSPGGSPLHF.

This clonotype was counted a few times. J is TRBJ1-2 and V is TRBV5-4; no firm D call. CDR1 is SGHNT and CDR2 is YYREEE in the germline V gene (reference sequence). V dropped 0 bases and J dropped 4 bases, with 4 bases sitting between them. This CDR3 is 12 amino acids long. The CDR3 nucleotides read TGTGCCAGCAGCTTGGACGGCTATGGCTACACCTTC. This gives the protein CASSLDGYGYTF.